This T cell receptor beta chain was observed in a study of PD-1 blockade in mismatch repair-deficient tumors. Method: immunoSEQ multiplex PCR; TCRdb's copy keeps in-frame clones and lacks some. The sample has roughly 70,000 clones, 70% to 85% seen once; the top ten hold 4.5% to 6.5%. Germline V lookup: CDR1 MNHNY, CDR2 SVGAGI (reference sequence). Trimming shortened V by 2 bases and J by 5 bases, and 13 bases separated the two germline ends. The CDR3 spans 14 residues. The source material was peripheral blood, sampled 2 weeks after starting pembrolizumab. The sequence derives from an adult with mismatch repair-deficient cancer. This sequence joins TRBV6-6 and TRBJ2-7; TRBD1 is a possible D gene (5 bases). The CDR3 nucleotides are TGTGCCAGCAGTTACCTGGGGCCAATCGACGAGCAGTACTTC. Its translation: CASSYLGPIDEQYF.